The clone carrying this T cell receptor beta chain was seen only a few times. The record originates from a study of T cell repertoires in cytomegalovirus infection. TCRdb itself ran the reads through MiXCR, one entry per CDR3 protein. The profile covers about 200,000 distinct CDR3 sequences, with nearly 9.5% appearing a single time and approximately 4.3% taken by the ten largest. The germline V and J ends were trimmed by 3 bases and 3 bases, with 12 bases remaining between them. This CDR3 has 14 amino acids. Germline V gives CDR1 SGHTA, CDR2 FQGNSA. The chain links TRBV7-2 to TRBJ2-7; D might be TRBD2 (5 bases). Sequenced input: PBMCs. This clonotype was obtained from a human donor in good health (CMV status not recorded). Some clones in this sample may be carry-over from other donors' samples. The CDR3 spells CASSFEGDRYEQYF. In nucleotides, the CDR3 is TGTGCCAGCAGCTTTGAGGGCGACCGCTACGAGCAGTACTTC.